Sequencing of this T cell receptor (beta chain) was carried out in a study of T-cell reconstitution after alpha-beta-depleted transplantation in children (TCRdb year 2016). The study in broad terms: The study quantitatively tracked T-cell immune reconstitution after TCRalphabeta/CD19-depleted allogeneic hematopoietic cell transplantation in children using TCR repertoire profiling.

Receptor libraries were prepared by PCR. Instrument on record: Illumina HiSeq 2500. Molecular barcoding was employed in the preparation of TCR libraries, with unique molecular identifiers being used to normalize TCRbeta repertoire quantification. TCRdb trimmed public reads at Q25 via fastp, called clones via MiXCR and kept in-frame beta chains. One record per CDR3 amino acid sequence lists the most common genes and DNA. The sample table lists hundreds of thousands of distinct CDR3 sequences, roughly 17% of them with a count of one. The ten largest clones capture under 1.2% of the sample. This clonotype has a count of ten or more. There is no known antigen for this receptor. It has no much larger one-base neighbor in the sample; base qualities were not kept. The input for sequencing was PBMCs from the stem cell graft donor, taken from the stem cell graft. The clonotype originates from a human donor who donated a stem cell graft to a child with acute myeloid leukemia.

The CDR3 reads as follows: CSARDQRRSTDTQYF. The DNA sequence follows: TGCAGTGCTAGAGACCAGAGGAGAAGCACAGATACGCAGTATTTT. The chain employs TRBV20-1 and TRBJ2-3; the D gene is unclear. According to the germline V gene (reference sequence), CDR1 reads DFQATT and CDR2 reads SNEGSKA. V and J lose 0 bases and 0 bases, and a span of 10 bases separates them. The CDR3 spans 15 residues, from the cysteine through the phenylalanine. Only the CDR3 DNA stays, 45 bases, in frame from base 1.